A selection of T cell receptor beta chains follows, all from one sample in a study of early T cells in non-severe SARS-CoV-2 infection. Using its own MiXCR run on the 5' RACE reads, TCRdb lists one record per CDR3 protein. The sample records approximately 23,000 distinct CDR3 sequences, around 4.2% being singletons. Sequences were obtained from whole blood. The receptors shown here come from an adult who was a healthcare worker with PCR-confirmed SARS-CoV-2 infection or an uninfected control (not recorded which). The CDR3 runs from the conserved cysteine through the conserved F or W. The D gene is left open where the match is weak. Clone sizes are given selectively: once, few, many, or a class where the clone is expanded.

v_gene	d_gene	j_gene	abundance	CDR3aa	CDR3nt
TRBV27	-	TRBJ1-1	many	CASSFTAGVGGAEAFF	TGTGCCAGCAGTTTTACAGCAGGGGTTGGCGGTGCTGAAGCTTTCTTT
TRBV11-2	-	TRBJ2-3	-	CASSSSSRSTQYF	TGTGCCAGCTCCTCTAGCAGCCGGTCTACGCAGTATTTT
TRBV29-1	TRBD1	TRBJ2-7	many	CSVAGGASYEQYF	TGCAGCGTTGCAGGGGGAGCCTCCTACGAGCAGTACTTC
TRBV20-1	TRBD1	TRBJ2-2	many	CSAAGQGNTGELFF	TGCAGTGCCGCCGGACAGGGGAACACCGGGGAGCTGTTTTTT
TRBV19	-	TRBJ1-1	many	CASSNEGWTEAFF	TGTGCCAGTAGTAATGAGGGGTGGACTGAAGCTTTCTTT
TRBV5-6	-	TRBJ2-3	few	CASSLKGTDTQYF	TGTGCCAGCAGCTTGAAAGGCACAGATACGCAGTATTTT
TRBV11-2	TRBD1	TRBJ2-4	-	CASSLQGAEIQYF	TGTGCCAGCAGCTTGCAGGGGGCGGAGATTCAGTACTTC
TRBV4-2	-	TRBJ2-2	many	CASSQDRSDTGELFF	TGTGCCAGCAGCCAAGATCGATCAGACACCGGGGAGCTGTTTTTT
TRBV12-3/TRBV12-4	-	TRBJ2-5	few	CASTQTGQETQYF	TGTGCCAGCACCCAGACCGGGCAAGAGACCCAGTACTTC
TRBV20-1	TRBD2	TRBJ2-3	medium-sized	CSARPAGNTQYF	TGCAGTGCTAGACCAGCGGGAAATACGCAGTATTTT
TRBV20-1	-	TRBJ2-1	-	CSARRGGMGEQFF	TGCAGTGCTAGACGTGGCGGGATGGGAGAGCAGTTCTTC
TRBV12-3/TRBV12-4	-	TRBJ2-4	many	CASTRGQSVNIQYF	TGTGCCAGCACCAGAGGGCAGTCGGTAAACATTCAGTACTTC
TRBV20-1	TRBD1	TRBJ2-3	many	CSARRRSGQGAGWTDTQYF	TGCAGTGCTCGACGCCGTTCAGGACAGGGGGCGGGTTGGACAGATACGCAGTATTTT
TRBV2	TRBD1	TRBJ2-1	-	CASSEALWTGPLDEQFF	TGTGCCAGCAGTGAAGCGCTTTGGACAGGGCCCCTCGATGAGCAGTTCTTC
TRBV9	-	TRBJ2-2	many	CASSVASRQTGELFF	TGTGCCAGCAGCGTAGCCTCGAGACAGACCGGGGAGCTGTTTTTT
TRBV10-3	TRBD1	TRBJ2-3	few	CAISESTGGTDTQYF	TGTGCCATCAGTGAGTCGACAGGGGGGACAGATACGCAGTATTTT
TRBV9	-	TRBJ2-3	many	CASSVVEDTQYF	TGTGCCAGCAGCGTAGTTGAAGATACGCAGTATTTT
TRBV7-6	TRBD2	TRBJ2-7	many	CASSSRRRGDEQYF	TGTGCCAGCAGTTCCAGGCGGCGGGGGGACGAGCAGTACTTC
TRBV5-1	-	TRBJ2-7	-	CASSLAGTGVDYEQYF	TGCGCCAGCAGCTTGGCCGGGACGGGGGTAGACTACGAGCAGTACTTC
TRBV2	-	TRBJ2-1	medium-sized	CASSEWWGSDNEQFF	TGTGCCAGCAGTGAATGGTGGGGAAGCGACAATGAGCAGTTCTTC
TRBV7-2	-	TRBJ1-1	-	CASSLLAITEAFF	TGTGCCAGCAGCTTATTGGCGATCACTGAAGCTTTCTTT
TRBV6-5	TRBD1	TRBJ2-2	many	CASSLRDRRTGELFF	TGTGCCAGCAGTCTCCGGGACAGGCGCACCGGGGAGCTGTTTTTT
TRBV30	-	TRBJ2-2	-	CAWSGGGELFF	TGTGCCTGGAGTGGAGGCGGGGAGCTGTTTTTT
TRBV7-3	-	TRBJ2-7	many	CASSPVGGRGDHEQYF	TGTGCCAGCAGCCCCGTGGGGGGAAGAGGTGATCACGAGCAGTACTTC
TRBV29-1	-	TRBJ2-3	many	CSVLISRPSTDTQYF	TGCAGCGTCCTCATCTCGCGTCCTAGCACAGATACGCAGTATTTT
TRBV10-3	-	TRBJ1-2	many	CAISDVRYGYTF	TGTGCCATCAGTGACGTCCGCTATGGCTACACCTTC
TRBV6-8	-	TRBJ2-7	many	CASSYLKLPVFYEQYF	TGTGCCAGCAGTTATTTGAAGTTACCGGTATTCTACGAGCAGTACTTC
TRBV29-1	-	TRBJ1-1	few	CSAGLGLRADTEAFF	TGCAGCGCCGGACTCGGACTCAGGGCTGACACTGAAGCTTTCTTT
TRBV21-1	-	TRBJ2-7	medium-sized	CASSKAWGREQYF	TGTGCCAGCAGCAAAGCATGGGGTCGGGAGCAGTACTTC
TRBV25-1	-	TRBJ1-4	few	CASSDVRGSGEKLFF	TGTGCCAGCAGTGATGTAAGAGGTTCAGGTGAAAAACTGTTTTTT
TRBV4-1	-	TRBJ2-7	many	CASSGDGYEQYF	TGCGCCAGCAGCGGGGACGGTTACGAGCAGTACTTC
TRBV6-5	-	TRBJ2-3	-	CASRHTGLKVTDTQYF	TGTGCCAGCAGACATACAGGGTTAAAAGTCACAGATACGCAGTATTTT
TRBV12-3/TRBV12-4	TRBD1	TRBJ2-3	many	CASGTGGETDTQYF	TGTGCCAGCGGGACAGGGGGTGAGACAGATACGCAGTATTTT
TRBV28	-	TRBJ2-1	many	CASSFWRHEQFF	TGTGCCAGCAGTTTTTGGAGGCATGAGCAGTTCTTC
TRBV5-1	-	TRBJ2-1	many	CASSFLSTGDEQFF	TGCGCCAGCAGCTTCCTGTCTACGGGGGATGAGCAGTTCTTC
TRBV12-3/TRBV12-4	-	TRBJ1-5	-	CASSSPGPNQPQHF	TGTGCCAGCAGTTCGCCGGGACCGAATCAGCCCCAGCATTTT
TRBV20-1	-	TRBJ2-3	many	CSASSGDVRRISSTDTQYF	TGCAGTGCTAGCTCTGGGGACGTGCGCCGGATCTCTAGCACAGATACGCAGTATTTT
TRBV13	-	TRBJ2-1	few	CASSDIQGADYNEQFF	TGTGCCAGCAGCGACATCCAGGGCGCCGACTACAATGAGCAGTTCTTC
TRBV29-1	-	TRBJ1-2	many	CSVGERGYGYTF	TGCAGCGTTGGGGAGCGAGGCTATGGCTACACCTTC
TRBV9	-	TRBJ1-3	many	CASSSYPANTGNTIYF	TGTGCCAGCAGCTCCTACCCCGCTAACACTGGAAACACCATATATTTT
TRBV12-3/TRBV12-4	TRBD2	TRBJ2-2	many	CASSLARGGAGELFF	TGTGCCAGCAGTTTAGCCCGCGGGGGGGCCGGGGAGCTGTTTTTT
TRBV12-5	-	TRBJ2-1	many	CASGRDHRSYNEQFF	TGTGCTAGTGGCCGGGATCACCGATCCTACAATGAGCAGTTCTTC
TRBV4-2	-	TRBJ2-2	many	CASSPGLGGRGTGELFF	TGTGCCAGCAGCCCCGGACTGGGGGGTCGAGGCACCGGGGAGCTGTTTTTT
TRBV5-1	-	TRBJ1-5	few	CASSRDWDQPQHF	TGCGCCAGCAGCAGGGACTGGGATCAGCCCCAGCATTTT
TRBV27	TRBD2	TRBJ2-5	medium-sized	CASRTSGSYGETQYF	TGTGCCAGCCGGACTAGCGGGAGTTATGGGGAGACCCAGTACTTC
TRBV7-8	-	TRBJ2-5	many	CASTPFRAETQYF	TGTGCCAGCACTCCCTTCCGTGCGGAGACCCAGTACTTC
TRBV20-1	-	TRBJ2-7	many	CSASIGRGDFYEQYF	TGCAGTGCTAGTATCGGCAGGGGTGACTTCTACGAGCAGTACTTC